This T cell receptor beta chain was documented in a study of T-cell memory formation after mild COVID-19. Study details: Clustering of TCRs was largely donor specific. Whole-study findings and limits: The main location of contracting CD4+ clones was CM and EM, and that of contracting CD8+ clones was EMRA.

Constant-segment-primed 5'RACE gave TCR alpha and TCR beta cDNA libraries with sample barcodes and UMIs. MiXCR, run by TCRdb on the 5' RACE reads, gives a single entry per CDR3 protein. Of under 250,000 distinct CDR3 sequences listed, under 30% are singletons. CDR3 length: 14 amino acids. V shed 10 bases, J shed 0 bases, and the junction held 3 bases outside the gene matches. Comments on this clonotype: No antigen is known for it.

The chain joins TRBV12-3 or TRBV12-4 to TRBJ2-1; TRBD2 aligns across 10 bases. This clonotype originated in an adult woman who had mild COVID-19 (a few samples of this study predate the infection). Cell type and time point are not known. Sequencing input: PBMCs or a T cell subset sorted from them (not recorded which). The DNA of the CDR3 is TGTGCCAACGGACTAGCGGACTCCTACAATGAGCAGTTCTTC. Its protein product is CANGLADSYNEQFF.